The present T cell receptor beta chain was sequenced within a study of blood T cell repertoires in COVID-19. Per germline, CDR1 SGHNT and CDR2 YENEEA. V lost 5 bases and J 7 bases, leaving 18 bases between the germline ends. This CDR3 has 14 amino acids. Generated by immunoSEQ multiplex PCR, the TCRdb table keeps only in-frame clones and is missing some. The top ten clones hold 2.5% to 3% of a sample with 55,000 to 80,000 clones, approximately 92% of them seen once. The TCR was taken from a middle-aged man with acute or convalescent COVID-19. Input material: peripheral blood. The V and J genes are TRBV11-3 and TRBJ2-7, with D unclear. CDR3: CASSRSKLSYEQYV. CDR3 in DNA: TGTGCCAGCAGCCGATCGAAGCTTAGCTATGAGCAGTACGTC.